The 22 T cell receptor beta chains below come from one sample, sequenced in a study of CD8+CD57+ T cells in acquired aplastic anemia. Profiles of TCR beta VDJ and CDR3 were generated from a genomic DNA template. TCRdb reprocessed the reads with MiXCR, giving one entry per CDR3 protein. Of 150,000 to 200,000 distinct CDR3 sequences listed, 48% are singletons. Patients sequenced had flow cytometry evidence of CD8+CD57+ cell expansion. The sample taken for sequencing was sorted CD4+, CD8+, or CD8+CD57+ T cells (not recorded which) from PBMCs. These receptors all stem from a human donor with aplastic anemia.

At least ten counts were recorded for this clonotype. J is TRBJ2-7 and V is TRBV19; 9 bases line up with TRBD1. The J segment lost 1 base and the V segment lost 7 bases, leaving 8 bases of the junction unmatched. Germline-derived CDR1 and CDR2 are LNHDA and SQIVND (reference sequence). The CDR3 consists of 15 residues. Written as DNA, the CDR3 is TGTGCCAGTAAGGATCGGGACAGGGCATCCTACGAGCAGTACTTC. This encodes CASKDRDRASYEQYF.

This chain joins TRBV10-1 and TRBJ2-5; D possibly matches TRBD1 or TRBD2 (5 bases each). The DNA end favors TRBJ2-7, so the J call may be wrong. Germline V CDR1 and CDR2: WNHNN, SYGVQD (reference sequence). CDR3 size: 14 residues. CDR3 residues: CASSEYRGPYEQYF. The CDR3 nucleotides are TGCGCCAGCAGTGAGTATAGGGGACCCTACGAGCAGTACTTC.

The rearrangement joins TRBV24-1 to TRBJ1-6; 8 bases are a match to TRBD1. Germline-derived CDR1 and CDR2 are KGHDR and SFDVKD. This CDR3 spans 16 amino acids. J lost 2 bases, V lost 3 bases, and 2 bases had no gene match. As DNA, the CDR3 is TGTGCCACCAGTGATGGGACAGGACCCTATAATTCACCCCTCCACTTT. This sequence encodes CATSDGTGPYNSPLHF.

There are many counts of this clonotype. V and J are TRBV6-1 and TRBJ2-3; the D is unclear. The germline gives CDR1 MNHNS, CDR2 SASEGT. The CDR3 extends over 15 amino acids. Trimming stripped 6 bases from V and 2 bases from J, with 15 bases between. CDR3 in amino acids: CASSLGRVPTDTQYF. The CDR3 DNA sequence: TGTGCCAGCAGCCTCGGTCGGGTTCCCACAGATACGCAGTATTTT.

This clonotype was observed at least ten times. The V and J genes are TRBV13 and TRBJ2-1; 13 bases agree with TRBD2. V dropped 6 bases and J dropped 4; count of bases not matched to a gene: 15. This CDR3 region has 19 residues. Germline V lookup: CDR1 PRHDT, CDR2 FYEKMQ (reference sequence). The CDR3 sequence is CASRRRTSGSTKEYNEQFF. The CDR3 DNA reads as TGTGCCAGCAGGCGTAGGACTAGCGGGAGTACAAAAGAATACAATGAGCAGTTCTTC. The full variable domain, with the rest looked up from reference TRBV13 and TRBJ2-1, is AAGVIQSPRHLIKEKRETATLKCYPIPRHDTVYWYQQGPGQDPQFLISFYEKMQSDKGSIPDRFSAQQFSDYHSELNMSSLELGDSALYFCASRRRTSGSTKEYNEQFFGPGTRLTVL.

This chain uses TRBV19 with TRBJ2-7; no reliable D call. The CDR3 contains 11 residues. Trimming took off 9 bases at V and 7 bases at J, with 13 bases between the two ends. From germline, CDR1 is LNHDA and CDR2 SQIVND (reference sequence). The CDR3 loop is CASSSEGEQYF. CDR3 DNA sequence: TGTGCCAGCTCCTCAGAAGGGGAGCAGTACTTC.

This sequence joins TRBV25-1 and TRBJ2-7, with 7 bases lining up with TRBD2. Germline values: CDR1 MGHDK, CDR2 SYGVNS. Germline trimming cut 7 bases from V and 7 bases from J; bases unmatched to any gene: 13. The CDR3 runs to 14 residues. The chain's CDR3 is CASIPPGGGKEQYF. The CDR3, as DNA: TGTGCCAGCATCCCCCCGGGCGGGGGTAAAGAGCAGTACTTC.

This clonotype came up many times. The CDR3 spells CASSLGSGLAGAGQYF. CDR3 bases: TGTGCCAGCAGCCTCGGATCGGGACTAGCGGGAGCGGGTCAGTACTTC. This sequence joins TRBV7-9 and TRBJ2-5; 14 bases align to TRBD2. CDR1 is SEHNR, CDR2 FQNEAQ, per germline (reference sequence). Germline trimming cut 5 bases from V and 11 bases from J; bases unmatched to any gene: 13. This CDR3 region has 16 residues. The full variable domain, its missing parts supplied by reference TRBV7-9 and TRBJ2-5, is DTGVSQNPRHKITKRGQNVTFRCDPISEHNRLYWYRQTLGQGPEFLTYFQNEAQLEKSRLLSDRFSAERPKGSFSTLEIQRTEQGDSAMYLCASSLGSGLAGAGQYFGPGTRLLVL.

In its sample, this clonotype was seen many times. V is TRBV7-2 and J is TRBJ1-3; D is unresolved. This CDR3 is built from 14 residues. Trimming cost V 5 bases and J 4 bases, with 12 bases left between them. Germline V gene sequence: CDR1 SGHTA, CDR2 FQGNSA. In DNA, the CDR3 is TGTGCCAGCAGCCACCGGACGGGGGGAAACACCATATATTTT. Translating gives CASSHRTGGNTIYF.

This chain connects TRBV5-5 to TRBJ1-4, with TRBD1 matching over 9 bases. In germline, CDR1 is SGHKS, CDR2 YYEKEE (reference sequence). The CDR3 covers 14 residues. The V segment lost 0 bases and the J segment 8 bases; nucleotides outside the gene matches: 2. The CDR3 bases are TGTGCCAGCAGCTTGGCGGACAGGGGAGAAAAACTGTTTTTT. It yields the protein CASSLADRGEKLFF.

The V call is TRBV29-1, the J call TRBJ2-3, with D tentatively TRBD1 or TRBD2 (7 bases each). V lost 8 bases to trimming and J lost 0 bases, with 21 bases between them. CDR1 SQVTM and CDR2 ANQGSEA come from the germline V gene. This CDR3 has 16 amino acids. CDR3 amino acids: CSLRQGGGLSTDTQYF. CDR3 in DNA: TGCAGCTTAAGACAGGGAGGGGGCCTAAGCACAGATACGCAGTATTTT.

This clonotype came up many times. The rearrangement links TRBV5-1 to TRBJ2-5; D is undetermined. CDR1 is SGHRS, CDR2 YFSETQ, per germline. Trimming took off 4 bases at V and 3 bases at J, with 4 bases between the two ends. The CDR3 sequence is 11 residues long. The CDR3 region has the DNA TGCGCCAGCAGCCCCGAAGAGACCCAGTACTTC. Translation gives CASSPEETQYF.

This clonotype was seen only a few times. The chain combines TRBV15 with TRBJ2-7; D remains unclear. The V and J ends lost 0 bases and 4 bases respectively, with 10 bases between them. The V gene's germline CDR1 is LNHNV and CDR2 YYDKDF (reference sequence). The CDR3 spans 14 residues. The chain's CDR3 is CATSRDKARYEQYF. In DNA form, the CDR3 reads TGTGCCACCAGCAGAGATAAGGCCAGATACGAGCAGTACTTC.

In its sample, this clonotype was seen many times. The chain carries TRBV5-4 and TRBJ1-6; no reliable D call. CDR3 size: 16 residues. The germline CDR1 and CDR2 sequences are SGHNT and YYREEE (reference sequence). The germline V and J ends were trimmed by 0 bases and 5 bases, with 12 bases remaining between them. The CDR3 region has the DNA TGTGCCAGCAGCTTGGTGGCAGCCCACAATAATTCACCCCTCCACTTT. Its protein is CASSLVAAHNNSPLHF.

This clonotype was counted many times. The V and J genes are TRBV7-6 and TRBJ2-1; TRBD2 agrees at 7 bases. The CDR3 has 15 residues. Germline trimming cut 0 bases from V and 7 bases from J; bases unmatched to any gene: 6. From germline, CDR1 is SGHVS and CDR2 FNYEAQ. CDR3 in DNA: TGTGCCAGCAGCTTAGCGGGAGGGCCTGCGAATGAGCAGTTCTTC. Its translation: CASSLAGGPANEQFF.

This clonotype was seen at least ten times. V gene TRBV6-2 or TRBV6-3 combines with J gene TRBJ2-1; 10 nucleotides align to TRBD2. V lost 5 bases to trimming and J lost 7 bases; unmatched junction nucleotides: 5. The CDR3 covers 14 residues. Germline assignment: CDR1 MNHEY and CDR2 SVGEGT. The CDR3 DNA reads as TGTGCCAGCAGTCCAGCGGGGGGGCCTAATGAGCAGTTCTTC. The encoded protein is CASSPAGGPNEQFF.

This clonotype was seen many times. The CDR3 DNA sequence: TGTGCCAGCAGCCCCCGGGCAGAAATCTATGGCTACACCTTC. This encodes CASSPRAEIYGYTF. This rearrangement joins TRBV11-2 to TRBJ1-2; D call uncertain. The CDR3 runs 14 residues. CDR1 SGHAT and CDR2 FQNNGV come from the germline V gene. Trimming took off 5 bases at V and 4 bases at J, with 14 bases between the two ends. Drawing the rest from reference TRBV11-2 and TRBJ1-2, the complete variable domain is EAGVAQSPRYKIIEKRQSVAFWCNPISGHATLYWYQQILGQGPKLLIQFQNNGVVDDSQLPKDRFSAERLKGVDSTLKIQPAKLEDSAVYLCASSPRAEIYGYTFGSGTRLTVV.

CDR3 nucleotides: TGTGCCAGCAGGAGGGGACAGCATAGCAATCAGCCCCAGCATTTT. As protein: CASRRGQHSNQPQHF. The chain uses TRBV12-3 or TRBV12-4 and TRBJ1-5, with 7 bases lining up with TRBD1. The CDR3 is made up of 15 amino acids. V gave up 6 bases and J gave up 0 bases; unmatched junction bases: 5.

This chain uses TRBV15 with TRBJ1-5; TRBD1 aligns across 8 bases. The V segment lost 7 bases and the J segment 3 bases; nucleotides outside the gene matches: 2. The germline CDR1 and CDR2 sequences are LNHNV and YYDKDF (reference sequence). The CDR3 length is 13 residues. The CDR3 here is CATTTGDNQPQHF. The DNA of the CDR3 is TGTGCCACCACGACAGGGGACAATCAGCCCCAGCATTTT.

In its sample, this clonotype was seen many times. The chain has TRBV11-2 and TRBJ2-5; D is ambiguous. The V end lost 2 bases, the J end lost 10 bases, and 23 bases lay between the germline ends. The CDR3 covers 16 residues. Germline CDR1 is SGHAT and CDR2 is FQNNGV. CDR3 residues: CASSLSSMGAYGFQYF. DNA of the CDR3: TGTGCCAGCAGCTTATCGTCGATGGGCGCGTACGGGTTCCAGTACTTC.

The genes are TRBV12-3 or TRBV12-4 and TRBJ1-6; 9 bases line up with TRBD1. The ends lost 3 bases at V and 9 bases at J; junction bases unmatched: 3. CDR3 length: 14 amino acids. CDR3 region: CASSFGTGTSPLHF. As DNA, the CDR3 is TGTGCCAGCAGTTTCGGGACAGGGACTTCACCCCTCCACTTT.

This clonotype has a count of ten or more. This sequence joins TRBV19 and TRBJ2-2; 8 nucleotides align to TRBD1. CDR3 length: 14 amino acids. With V trimmed by 7 bases and J by 5 bases, 6 bases remained unmatched. Germline lookup yields CDR1 LNHDA and CDR2 SQIVND (reference sequence). CDR3: CASIGDRLTGELFF. The CDR3 coding sequence is TGTGCCAGTATTGGGGACAGGTTGACCGGGGAGCTGTTTTTT.